The subject of this entry is one T cell receptor (beta chain). It has no known antigen specificity. Base quality data are lacking; no much larger clone is found one base away. This sample is part of a study of CD4 T cell repertoires and nickel (dated by TCRdb to 2020 to 2022). Inclusive of the bounding cysteine and phenylalanine, the CDR3 is 16 residues long. The retained sequence is limited to the CDR3, 48 bases, with the frame set at the first base. Trimming leaves V shorter by 3 bases and J shorter by 8 bases, with the junction holding 12 bases beyond the gene matches. From the germline V gene, CDR1 is MNHNS and CDR2 is SASEGT. The library was obtained by RT-PCR. Sequenced using an Illumina MiSeq. TCRdb reanalyzed the raw reads on its own, using fastp at Q25 for trimming and MiXCR for clone calling, and kept in-frame beta chains. Rows merge per CDR3 protein into single entries with the most common DNA and genes. This sample holds 470 or so distinct CDR3 sequences; roughly 73% were observed only once. The ten most abundant clones make up approximately 6.5% of the sample.

The receptor comes from a human donor in a nickel allergy study, with or without nickel allergy (not recorded which). It is not recorded whether this sample comes from one donor or several. The chain joins TRBV6-1 to TRBJ2-1, with 8 bases aligning to TRBD2. The sample taken for sequencing was CD4+ T cells from blood, not recorded whether cultured. The sequenced DNA is TGTGCCAGCAGTGATACCGGGACTAGTCACCCCCATGAGCAGTTCTTC. This is translated as CASSDTGTSHPHEQFF.